This T cell receptor beta chain was retrieved from a study of blood T cell repertoires in COVID-19. Turning to the study itself: Collection of acute and convalescent COVID-19 samples took place in the United States, Italy and Spain. T cells, B-cell-depleted T cells, or PBMCs supplied cDNA or gDNA.

The CDR3 is 16 residues long. The ends lost 7 bases at V and 4 bases at J; junction bases unmatched: 11. Per the germline V gene, CDR1 is MNHEY and CDR2 is SVGEGT. Source study methods: How many nucleated cells were present was estimated from reference gene primer amplification. Using immunoSEQ multiplex PCR, the repertoire was profiled, and TCRdb retains in-frame clones only, with some absent. V, J and clone size are those of that table, while D and trimming were read from the DNA. This sample has around 150,000 clones; around 81% occur once, and the top ten carry 8.4%. Material for sequencing was peripheral blood. The receptor's source is a woman aged 55-69 years with active or convalescent COVID-19. The chain couples TRBV6-2 or TRBV6-3 to TRBJ2-5, with TRBD2 matching over 11 bases. The CDR3 spells CASTPGLAGGLETQYF. CDR3 bases: TGTGCCAGCACCCCCGGCCTAGCGGGGGGCCTAGAGACCCAGTACTTC.